The 14 T cell receptor beta chains in this list originate from one sample, sequenced in a study of T cell responses to AZD1222 COVID-19 vaccine (dated by TCRdb to the early 2020s). What the time point label conveys for this sample: about 28 days (+/-7) after the second vaccine dose. The library was obtained by the immunoSEQ multiplex PCR assay. Sourced from immuneACCESS, this table was stored by TCRdb with only in-frame sequences that have V and J called. A share of the clones is absent; for the studies checked, an unresolved V gene accounts for under half, and the remainder has no known explanation. The sample includes 120,000 to 150,000 clones, with approximately 90% observed a single time. Roughly 1.5% of the sample belongs to the ten largest clones. Sequencing used peripheral blood, obtained 28 days after the second AZD1222 dose. The receptors shown here come from an adult who received the AZD1222 COVID-19 vaccine.

The V gene is TRBV5-1, the J gene TRBJ1-6; D remains unclear. Germline lookup yields CDR1 SGHRS and CDR2 YFSETQ. The V end lost 6 bases, the J end lost 9 bases, and 19 bases lay between the germline ends. The CDR3 has 15 residues. DNA of the CDR3: TGCGCCAGCACCACAGTTTCGGTTGCGGCTTCACCCCTCCACTTT. Protein product: CASTTVSVAASPLHF.

The chain couples TRBV6-5 to TRBJ1-5; TRBD1 matches at 9 bases. Germline loops: CDR1 MNHEY, CDR2 SVGAGI. This CDR3 has 16 amino acids. Unmatched junction bases numbered 3, after V lost 0 bases and J lost 3 bases. The CDR3 loop is CASSYSGQGPNQPQHF. CDR3 sequence (DNA): TGTGCCAGCAGTTACTCGGGACAGGGCCCCAATCAGCCCCAGCATTTT.

This chain links TRBV27 with TRBJ1-2; no clear D. CDR3 length: 14 residues. CDR1 and CDR2 from the germline V gene are MNHEY and SMNVEV (reference sequence). The germline V and J ends were trimmed by 1 base and 6 bases, with 12 bases remaining between them. CDR3 nucleotides: TGTGCCAGCAGTTTATTTATAGGGTCGGATGGCTACACCTTC. This gives the protein CASSLFIGSDGYTF.

This rearrangement joins TRBV2 to TRBJ1-2; the D is unclear. From germline, CDR1 is SNHLY and CDR2 FYNNEI. CDR3 length equals 15 residues. Trimming removed 3 bases at V and 8 bases at J, with 19 bases between. In nucleotides, the CDR3 is TGTGCCAGCAGTGACCCAGCCAATCCCCTCGAAGGCTACACCTTC. As protein: CASSDPANPLEGYTF.

The chain joins TRBV15 to TRBJ1-3; D is uncertain. Per germline, CDR1 LNHNV and CDR2 YYDKDF (reference sequence). The ends were cut back, 0 bases at V and 0 bases at J, with 6 bases in the middle. The CDR3 has 15 amino acids. The CDR3 loop reads CATSREPYSGNTIYF. The CDR3 DNA sequence: TGTGCCACCAGCAGAGAACCTTACTCTGGAAACACCATATATTTT. The full variable domain, rest sourced from reference TRBV15 and TRBJ1-3, is DAMVIQNPRYQVTQFGKPVTLSCSQTLNHNVMYWYQQKSSQAPKLLFHYYDKDFNNEADTPDNFQSRRPNTSFCFLDIRSPGLGDTAMYLCATSREPYSGNTIYFGEGSWLTVV.

This rearrangement joins TRBV11-2 to TRBJ1-2, with D possibly matching TRBD1 (6 bases). Germline V gene data show CDR1 as SGHAT and CDR2 as FQNNGV. The CDR3 loop spans 14 amino acids. The V and J ends lost 1 base and 8 bases respectively, with 14 bases between them. The CDR3 spells CASSLGPGAEGYTF. Written as DNA, the CDR3 is TGTGCCAGCAGCTTAGGGCCGGGGGCGGAGGGCTACACCTTC.

The chain has TRBV28 and TRBJ1-4; TRBD1 matches at 8 bases. The V gene end was trimmed by 3 bases and the J gene end by 14 bases; junction bases not matched to a gene: 8. The CDR3 has 13 amino acids. Germline-derived CDR1 and CDR2 are MDHEN and SYDVKM. The CDR3 loop is CASSFGQGVKLFF. Written as DNA, the CDR3 is TGTGCCAGCAGTTTCGGACAGGGTGTAAAGCTGTTTTTT. Variable domain in full (rest from reference TRBV28 and TRBJ1-4): DVKVTQSSRYLVKRTGEKVFLECVQDMDHENMFWYRQDPGLGLRLIYFSYDVKMKEKGDIPEGYSVSREKKERFSLILESASTNQTSMYLCASSFGQGVKLFFGSGTQLSVL.

The chain has TRBV20-1 and TRBJ1-1, with D uncertain. The V gene's germline CDR1 is DFQATT and CDR2 SNEGSKA (reference sequence). The V gene lost 3 bases and the J gene lost 1 base, with 12 bases spanning the gap. The CDR3 runs 14 residues. The CDR3 DNA reads TGCAGTGCTAGTCAGGCAGTCTCGAACACTGAAGCTTTCTTT. Encoded protein: CSASQAVSNTEAFF.

This sequence joins TRBV7-9 and TRBJ2-1; 9 bases are shared with TRBD1. CDR3 length: 16 residues. The V segment lost 4 bases and the J segment 0 bases; nucleotides outside the gene matches: 4. Germline values: CDR1 SEHNR, CDR2 FQNEAQ (reference sequence). This chain's CDR3 is CASSSRDRVSYNEQFF. In DNA, the CDR3 is TGTGCCAGCAGCTCCAGGGACAGGGTCTCCTACAATGAGCAGTTCTTC.

V is TRBV3-1 (or the pseudogene TRBV3-2) and J is TRBJ1-1; 8 bases align to TRBD1. V was clipped by 0 bases and J by 5 bases; unmatched bases: 8. Germline CDR1 and CDR2: LGHDT and YNNKEL (reference sequence). The CDR3 runs 16 residues. The CDR3 region is CASSQDMGQVGTEAFF. The CDR3 DNA is TGTGCCAGCAGCCAAGATATGGGACAGGTGGGGACTGAAGCTTTCTTT.

J is TRBJ2-7 and V is TRBV6-6; D tentatively fits TRBD1 or TRBD2 (5 bases each). Germline V gene lookup returns CDR1 MNHNY and CDR2 SVGAGI (reference sequence). The CDR3 has 15 residues. Trimming shortened V by 2 bases and J by 7 bases, and 18 bases separated the two germline ends. The CDR3 loop is CASSYGSTGTQEQYF. The CDR3, as DNA: TGTGCCAGCAGTTACGGGTCTACCGGGACGCAAGAGCAGTACTTC.

The chain uses TRBV7-3 and TRBJ2-1; 7 bases match TRBD2. The CDR3 consists of 16 residues. Germline assignment: CDR1 SGHTA and CDR2 FQGTGA. V lost 2 bases and J lost 9; bases outside the gene matches: 13. CDR3 amino acids: CASSLFGAGEDGEQFF. The CDR3 DNA reads TGTGCCAGCAGCTTATTCGGGGCGGGAGAGGACGGTGAGCAGTTCTTC. The full variable domain, with the rest looked up from reference TRBV7-3 and TRBJ2-1, is GAGVSQTPSNKVTEKGKYVELRCDPISGHTALYWYRQSLGQGPEFLIYFQGTGAADDSGLPNDRFFAVRPEGSVSTLKIQRTERGDSAVYLCASSLFGAGEDGEQFFGPGTRLTVL.

V gene TRBV28 combines with J gene TRBJ2-7; 7 bases match TRBD1. The V and J ends lost 5 bases and 0 bases, in that order; junction bases with no gene match: 4. Germline assignment: CDR1 MDHEN and CDR2 SYDVKM. This CDR3 is built from 14 residues. The CDR3 is CASSKTGASYEQYF. In nucleotides, the CDR3 is TGTGCCAGCAGTAAAACAGGGGCCTCCTACGAGCAGTACTTC.

This clone appeared a single time. Written as DNA, the CDR3 is TGTGCCAGCAGCTTACGGACTTCCCAAGAGACCCAGTACTTC. Protein sequence: CASSLRTSQETQYF. The V and J genes are TRBV7-8 and TRBJ2-5, with TRBD2 as a possible D gene (5 bases). Per germline, CDR1 SGHVS and CDR2 FQNEAQ. The ends were cut back, 2 bases at V and 1 base at J, with 8 bases in the middle. CDR3 size: 14 residues.